Presented here are 28 T cell receptor beta chains from one specimen sequenced in a study of blood T cells in healthy people across ages. Alongside a J-beta primer mix, a sample-barcoded 5' primer served in a second PCR lasting about 7 to 11 cycles. TCRdb re-called the 5' RACE reads through MiXCR, storing one row per CDR3 protein. The sample lists about 1.8 million distinct CDR3 sequences, less than 50% occurring once. Source material: blood. The receptor set was obtained from a woman in her forties in good health.

The rearrangement links TRBV11-2 to TRBJ2-3; 9 bases line up with TRBD1. The CDR3 contains 18 residues. Germline V gene lookup returns CDR1 SGHAT and CDR2 FQNNGV. V gave up 0 bases and J gave up 3 bases; unmatched junction bases: 10. The CDR3 sequence: CASSLELGQGKVTDTQYF. The CDR3 DNA sequence: TGTGCCAGCAGCTTAGAATTGGGACAGGGTAAAGTTACAGATACGCAGTATTTT.

This clonotype was counted many times. The V gene is TRBV7-2, the J gene TRBJ2-5; D gene unclear. The V gene's germline CDR1 is SGHTA and CDR2 FQGNSA. V was pared by 1 base and J by 2 bases, with 8 bases between. The CDR3 sequence is 14 residues long. The CDR3 is CASSLGRTQETQYF. In DNA form, the CDR3 reads TGTGCCAGCAGCTTAGGTAGAACGCAAGAGACCCAGTACTTC.

The rearrangement joins TRBV20-1 to TRBJ1-5; D possibly corresponds to TRBD1 (5 bases). This CDR3 is 15 amino acids long. The V gene lost 2 bases and the J gene lost 0 bases, with 11 bases spanning the gap. Germline loops: CDR1 DFQATT, CDR2 SNEGSKA (reference sequence). As DNA, the CDR3 is TGCAGTGCTAGACATAAAGGGACTAGCAATCAGCCCCAGCATTTT. This sequence encodes CSARHKGTSNQPQHF.

This chain joins TRBV10-2 and TRBJ2-1, with 7 positions matching TRBD1. The V segment lost 4 bases and the J segment 13 bases; nucleotides outside the gene matches: 10. The CDR3 totals 13 residues. The germline V gene encodes CDR1 WSHSY and CDR2 SAAADI. The CDR3: CASSVQGLGTQFF. CDR3 in DNA: TGCGCCAGCAGTGTACAGGGGCTCGGGACCCAGTTCTTC.

This clonotype showed up just a few times. This chain joins TRBV20-1 and TRBJ2-7; D gene ambiguous. CDR1 DFQATT and CDR2 SNEGSKA come from the germline V gene (reference sequence). The V and J ends lost 4 bases and 3 bases respectively, with 16 bases between them. There are 14 residues in the CDR3. The CDR3 here is CSATTIEDVYEQYF. DNA for the CDR3: TGCAGTGCTACCACAATTGAGGACGTCTACGAGCAGTACTTC.

The chain couples TRBV5-6 to TRBJ2-1, with 8 bases matching TRBD1. CDR3 size: 13 residues. V dropped 4 bases and J dropped 7; count of bases not matched to a gene: 4. Germline loops: CDR1 SGHDT, CDR2 YYEEEE. The CDR3 sequence is CASSRTGRNEQFF. The CDR3 region has the DNA TGTGCCAGCAGCAGGACAGGGCGTAATGAGCAGTTCTTC.

The chain couples TRBV3-1 to TRBJ2-1, with D possibly being TRBD2 (5 bases). Germline CDR1 is LGHDT and CDR2 is YNNKEL (reference sequence). This CDR3 region has 14 residues. V lost 5 bases, J lost 10 bases, and 18 bases lay in between. The CDR3 spells CASSDIIEGEEQFF. In DNA, the CDR3 is TGTGCCAGCAGCGATATCATAGAGGGCGAAGAGCAGTTCTTC.

The chain recombines TRBV25-1 with TRBJ2-5, with 9 nucleotides matching TRBD2. The CDR3 has 15 amino acids. Losses at the gene ends were 3 bases for V and 1 base for J; bases not matched to a gene: 3. CDR1 and CDR2 from the germline V gene are MGHDK and SYGVNS. The DNA for the CDR3 is TGTGCCAGCAGTGAGCTAGCGGGGCTCCAAGAGACCCAGTACTTC. The encoded protein is CASSELAGLQETQYF.

This chain joins TRBV7-2 and TRBJ2-1, with no clear D. Germline loops: CDR1 SGHTA, CDR2 FQGNSA. The CDR3 contains 18 residues. Trimming left V 2 bases short and J 3 bases short, with 20 bases between. CDR3 nucleotides: TGTGCCAGCAGCTTAAGACCGCGGATGACCTCGAACTACAATGAGCAGTTCTTC. Its translation is CASSLRPRMTSNYNEQFF.

The chain couples TRBV6-2 or TRBV6-3 to TRBJ2-6, with D possibly being TRBD2 (6 bases). There are 16 residues in the CDR3. The germline CDR1 and CDR2 sequences are MNHEY and SVGEGT. The V and J ends lost 6 bases and 0 bases respectively, with 12 bases between them. This CDR3 reads CASSPRGISGANVLTF. The CDR3 bases are TGTGCCAGCAGCCCGCGCGGGATCTCTGGGGCCAACGTCCTGACTTTC.

The chain is built from TRBV29-1 and TRBJ1-5, with TRBD1 matching over 9 bases. CDR3 size: 16 residues. Unmatched junction bases numbered 10, after V lost 6 bases and J lost 1 base. Germline lookup yields CDR1 SQVTM and CDR2 ANQGSEA. The CDR3 loop reads CSVEGGQGDSNQPQHF. The CDR3, as DNA: TGCAGCGTGGAGGGGGGACAGGGAGACAGCAATCAGCCCCAGCATTTT.

The chain uses TRBV7-2 and TRBJ2-7; D gene unclear. The CDR3 consists of 14 residues. Trimming shortened V by 3 bases and J by 4 bases, and 13 bases separated the two germline ends. Germline CDR1 and CDR2: SGHTA and FQGNSA. DNA of the CDR3: TGTGCCAGCAGCTTGCCCGACGGTAAATACGAGCAGTACTTC. Amino acids: CASSLPDGKYEQYF.

The table lists this clonotype with many counts. This sequence joins TRBV29-1 and TRBJ2-5; D perhaps matches TRBD1 (5 bases). Trimming removed 0 bases at V and 4 bases at J, with 15 bases between. This CDR3 spans 15 amino acids. From germline, CDR1 is SQVTM and CDR2 ANQGSEA. CDR3 amino acids: CSVEDGAGSGETQYF. CDR3 in DNA: TGCAGCGTTGAAGATGGGGCAGGGTCGGGAGAGACCCAGTACTTC. The entire variable domain, with the rest obtained from reference TRBV29-1 and TRBJ2-5, is as follows: SAVISQKPSRDICQRGTSLTIQCQVDSQVTMMFWYRQQPGQSLTLIATANQGSEATYESGFVIDKFPISRPNLTFSTLTVSNMSPEDSSIYLCSVEDGAGSGETQYFGPGTRLLVL.

A few counts support this clonotype. The chain employs TRBV9 and TRBJ2-7, with D perhaps TRBD1 (6 bases). V was cut by 3 bases and J by 3 bases, with 13 bases left in between. Germline CDR1 is SGDLS and CDR2 is YYNGEE. The CDR3 totals 14 residues. The CDR3 DNA follows: TGTGCCAGCAGCGGGACGGGACACAGCTACGAGCAGTACTTC. It encodes CASSGTGHSYEQYF. The full variable domain, rest sourced from reference TRBV9 and TRBJ2-7, is DSGVTQTPKHLITATGQRVTLRCSPRSGDLSVYWYQQSLDQGLQFLIQYYNGEERAKGNILERFSAQQFPDLHSELNLSSLELGDSALYFCASSGTGHSYEQYFGPGTRLTVT.

The chain joins TRBV20-1 to TRBJ2-7; D is perhaps TRBD2 (6 bases). CDR1 and CDR2 (germline): DFQATT, SNEGSKA (reference sequence). The CDR3 is 16 amino acids. V lost 5 bases and J 4 bases, leaving 24 bases between the germline ends. The CDR3 DNA sequence: TGCAGTGCTGGCAAGGCGCAAATGGGGAGGTATTACGAGCAGTACTTC. As protein: CSAGKAQMGRYYEQYF.

A few counts support this clonotype. J is TRBJ2-7 and V is TRBV11-1; 12 bases are shared with TRBD2. The DNA end is more similar to TRBJ2-5, so the J call may be wrong. The CDR3 runs 14 residues. From germline, CDR1 is SGHAT and CDR2 FQDESV (reference sequence). The CDR3 coding sequence is TGTGCCAGCAGCACTAGCGGGGGGATCGAGACCCAGTACTTC. Its translation: CASSTSGGIETQYF.

In DNA form, the CDR3 reads TGTGCCACCAGTGATTGGAACGGGGGGGCCACAGATACGCAGTATTTT. As protein: CATSDWNGGATDTQYF. The V gene is TRBV24-1, the J gene TRBJ2-3; 8 positions match TRBD2. Germline lookup yields CDR1 KGHDR and CDR2 SFDVKD. The CDR3 is 16 amino acids. V gave up 2 bases and J gave up 2 bases; unmatched junction bases: 5.

The J gene is TRBJ2-5, the V gene TRBV20-1, with D possibly being TRBD2 (7 bases). Trimming cost V 3 bases and J 5 bases, with 13 bases left between them. This CDR3 has 13 amino acids. Germline loops: CDR1 DFQATT, CDR2 SNEGSKA (reference sequence). CDR3 nucleotide sequence: TGCAGTGCTAGTGGGGGCGGGAGCGAGACCCAGTACTTC. Protein sequence: CSASGGGSETQYF.

V is TRBV7-2 and J is TRBJ2-5; 11 nucleotides align to TRBD2. Trimming at V came to 4 bases and at J to 5 bases, leaving 9 bases not matched to a gene. CDR1 is SGHTA and CDR2 is FQGNSA in the germline V gene. The length of the CDR3 is 16 residues. The CDR3 DNA reads as TGTGCCAGCAGCTCCCTGTTAGCGGGGGGGAAGGAGACCCAGTACTTC. Protein product: CASSSLLAGGKETQYF. The full variable domain, completed using reference TRBV7-2 and TRBJ2-5, is GAGVSQSPSNKVTEKGKDVELRCDPISGHTALYWYRQSLGQGLEFLIYFQGNSAPDKSGLPSDRFSAERTGGSVSTLTIQRTQQEDSAVYLCASSSLLAGGKETQYFGPGTRLLVL.

This clonotype appeared a few times. V gene TRBV3-1 combines with J gene TRBJ2-3; TRBD2 aligns across 9 bases. Germline V lookup: CDR1 LGHDT, CDR2 YNNKEL (reference sequence). Unmatched junction bases numbered 11, after V lost 1 base and J lost 6 bases. The length of the CDR3 is 17 residues. The CDR3: CASSQVGGSGGTDTQYF. DNA of the CDR3: TGTGCCAGCAGCCAAGTTGGAGGTAGCGGGGGTACGGATACGCAGTATTTT.

This chain joins TRBV10-3 and TRBJ2-1; 14 bases are shared with TRBD2. There are 14 residues in the CDR3. The trim removed 9 bases at V and 5 bases at J, leaving 3 bases unmatched. CDR1 is ENHRY, CDR2 SYGVKD, per germline. This CDR3 reads CAMTSGGANNEQFF. The CDR3 DNA follows: TGTGCCATGACTAGCGGGGGGGCGAACAATGAGCAGTTCTTC.

The chain is built from TRBV3-1 and TRBJ2-3, with D maybe TRBD1 (5 bases). V was cut by 0 bases and J by 2 bases, with 9 bases left in between. The germline gives CDR1 LGHDT, CDR2 YNNKEL (reference sequence). CDR3 length: 15 residues. The CDR3 DNA reads as TGTGCCAGCAGCCAAGATCAGGGCTCCACAGATACGCAGTATTTT. This translates into CASSQDQGSTDTQYF.

V is TRBV5-1 and J is TRBJ1-4, with a possible D match to TRBD1 (5 bases). The CDR3 totals 15 residues. CDR1 is SGHRS, CDR2 YFSETQ, per germline. Trimming removed 6 bases from V and 4 bases from J, with 16 bases in between. The CDR3 is CASTHAGTDNEKLFF. The CDR3 coding sequence is TGCGCCAGCACTCACGCCGGGACGGATAATGAAAAACTGTTTTTT.

The V gene is TRBV12-3 or TRBV12-4, the J gene TRBJ2-1, with 9 bases identical to TRBD1. This CDR3 contains 16 residues. Germline trimming cut 4 bases from V and 5 bases from J; bases unmatched to any gene: 9. Written as DNA, the CDR3 is TGTGCCAGCAGTTCGATAGGGACAGGGTCAAACAATGAGCAGTTCTTC. This codes for CASSSIGTGSNNEQFF.

The chain joins TRBV28 to TRBJ2-7; 7 bases fit TRBD2. J was trimmed by 2 bases and V by 2 bases; bases with no gene match: 3. Germline CDR1 reads MDHEN; CDR2 reads SYDVKM. The CDR3 is 14 amino acids. CDR3 protein: CASSLRGVAYEQYF. CDR3 DNA: TGTGCCAGCAGTTTACGGGGGGTGGCCTACGAGCAGTACTTC.

This chain uses TRBV2 with TRBJ2-1; 8 positions match TRBD2. Looked up from germline, CDR1 is SNHLY and CDR2 is FYNNEI. The CDR3 sequence is 14 residues long. The junction had 6 bases not matched to a gene; V was cut back by 3 bases and J by 8 bases. The CDR3 sequence is CASSDRTSSDEQFF. CDR3 sequence (DNA): TGTGCCAGCAGTGACAGGACTAGCAGCGATGAGCAGTTCTTC.

The CDR3 sequence: CASSYSTGNTDTQYF. For the CDR3, the DNA is TGTGCCAGCAGTTACTCGACAGGGAACACAGATACGCAGTATTTT. The J gene is TRBJ2-3, the V gene TRBV6-2 or TRBV6-3; TRBD1 matches 7 bases. The CDR3 covers 15 residues. The germline V gene has CDR1 MNHEY and CDR2 SVGEGT. V shed 0 bases, J shed 2 bases, and the junction held 2 bases outside the gene matches.

This chain joins TRBV25-1 and TRBJ2-7; D is ambiguous. V lost 3 bases and J 2 bases, leaving 14 bases between the germline ends. Germline V CDR1 and CDR2: MGHDK, SYGVNS. This CDR3 has 15 residues. CDR3 residues: CASSDWESSTYEQYF. Written as DNA, the CDR3 is TGTGCCAGCAGTGATTGGGAATCATCGACCTACGAGCAGTACTTC.